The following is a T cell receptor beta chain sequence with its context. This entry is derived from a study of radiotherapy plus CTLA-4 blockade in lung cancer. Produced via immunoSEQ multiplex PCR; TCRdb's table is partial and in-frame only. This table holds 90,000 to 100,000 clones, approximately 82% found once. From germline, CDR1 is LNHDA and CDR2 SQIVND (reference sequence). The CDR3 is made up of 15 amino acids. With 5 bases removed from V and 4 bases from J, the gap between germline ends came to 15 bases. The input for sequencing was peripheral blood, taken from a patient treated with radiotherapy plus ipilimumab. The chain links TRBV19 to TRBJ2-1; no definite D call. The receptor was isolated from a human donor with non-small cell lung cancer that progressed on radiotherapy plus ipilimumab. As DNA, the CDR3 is TGTGCCAGTAGTCCTCGACTTCCCGGGTACAATGAGCAGTTCTTC. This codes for CASSPRLPGYNEQFF.